These 15 T cell receptor beta chains were sequenced from one sample in a study of blood T cell repertoires in COVID-19. Sequencing was performed with immunoSEQ multiplex PCR; in TCRdb, only in-frame clones are kept and a portion is missing. The sample has 200,000 to 250,000 clones; more than 70% are singletons. The source material was peripheral blood. The receptors were gathered from a woman in her sixties or seventies with acute or convalescent COVID-19.

This clone was seen a handful of times. V is TRBV6-5 and J is TRBJ1-1; 8 positions agree with TRBD1. CDR1 is MNHEY and CDR2 is SVGAGI in the germline V gene. CDR3 size: 11 residues. The V and J ends lost 9 bases and 4 bases, in that order; junction bases with no gene match: 1. As DNA, the CDR3 is TGTGCCAGTGGACAGGGCACTGAAGCTTTCTTT. Protein sequence: CASGQGTEAFF.

V gene TRBV27 combines with J gene TRBJ2-1; TRBD2 aligns across 15 bases. V trimming: 5 bases; J trimming: 7 bases; junction bases outside the gene matches: 12. From germline, CDR1 is MNHEY and CDR2 SMNVEV (reference sequence). The CDR3 length is 18 residues. DNA for the CDR3: TGTGCCAGCAGTCAGGGACTAGCGGGGGGATTGGGTTATAATGAGCAGTTCTTC. Translating gives CASSQGLAGGLGYNEQFF.

This chain connects TRBV5-1 to TRBJ1-1; the match to TRBD1 covers 9 bases. V was pared by 2 bases and J by 3 bases, with 2 bases of the junction left unmatched. Germline V gene lookup returns CDR1 SGHRS and CDR2 YFSETQ. CDR3 length: 14 residues. The CDR3 DNA sequence: TGCGCCAGCAGCTTACAGGGGGCAGACACTGAAGCTTTCTTT. Encoded protein: CASSLQGADTEAFF. Based on the CDR3 plus reference TRBV5-1 and TRBJ1-1, the full variable domain is KAGVTQTPRYLIKTRGQQVTLSCSPISGHRSVSWYQQTPGQGLQFLFEYFSETQRNKGNFPGRFSGRQFSNSRSEMNVSTLELGDSALYLCASSLQGADTEAFFGQGTRLTVV.

The J gene is TRBJ2-5, the V gene TRBV14; D unresolved. The CDR3 has 15 amino acids. V dropped 5 bases and J dropped 5 bases, with 18 bases sitting between them. Germline lookup yields CDR1 SGHDN and CDR2 FVKESK. This CDR3 is CASSKRIQQRETQYF. The CDR3 nucleotides are TGTGCCAGCAGCAAAAGGATACAGCAAAGGGAGACCCAGTACTTC.

The chain carries TRBV5-6 and TRBJ1-2, with a weak D call TRBD1 (6 bases). Germline CDR1 SGHDT, CDR2 YYEEEE. Trimming removed 3 bases from V and 8 bases from J, with 11 bases in between. This CDR3 has 12 residues. CDR3 bases: TGTGCCAGCAGCTCCCCTCAGGGGGGCTACACCTTC. The encoded protein is CASSSPQGGYTF.

This clone was seen a single time. V and J are TRBV6-5 and TRBJ1-3; possible D gene TRBD1, 6 bases. Germline CDR1 MNHEY, CDR2 SVGAGI. This CDR3 has 16 residues. V was shortened by 3 bases and J by 3 bases, with 15 bases between the two germline ends. The CDR3 region is CASSYEGVLGGNTIYF. In DNA form, the CDR3 reads TGTGCCAGCAGTTATGAGGGGGTTTTAGGTGGAAACACCATATATTTT.

With respect to this clone: Other DNA sequences of this sample code for an identical CDR3. The rearrangement links TRBV5-1 to TRBJ1-1; D gene ambiguous. CDR1 and CDR2 (germline): SGHRS, YFSETQ. This CDR3 has 14 residues. Trimming took 0 bases from V and 3 from J, leaving 9 bases between them. CDR3 nucleotide sequence: TGCGCCAGCAGCTTGGCCGCGGCGGACACTGAAGCTTTCTTT. Translated: CASSLAAADTEAFF.

The chain couples TRBV6-5 to TRBJ1-2; D might be TRBD1 (5 bases). The CDR3 consists of 14 residues. Trimming pared 7 bases from V and 1 base from J, leaving 13 bases between. CDR1 is MNHEY, CDR2 SVGAGI, per germline. The CDR3 reads CASTPSGVNYGYTF. The CDR3 DNA is TGTGCCAGCACTCCCTCGGGGGTTAACTATGGCTACACCTTC.

The chain combines TRBV6-5 with TRBJ2-7; D is unresolved. The germline gives CDR1 MNHEY, CDR2 SVGAGI. Trimming pared 4 bases from V and 0 bases from J, leaving 7 bases between. This CDR3 spans 13 amino acids. CDR3: CASSSDSSYEQYF. The CDR3 DNA sequence: TGTGCCAGCAGTTCTGATAGCTCCTACGAGCAGTACTTC.

The rearrangement joins TRBV7-9 to TRBJ1-6; D is uncertain. Germline-derived CDR1 and CDR2 are SEHNR and FQNEAQ (reference sequence). The CDR3 runs to 17 residues. The ends were cut back, 2 bases at V and 6 bases at J, with 17 bases in the middle. CDR3 bases: TGTGCCAGCAGCTTAAACGGAGGGAAGAAGGGTAATTCACCCCTCCACTTT. It translates to CASSLNGGKKGNSPLHF.

The chain combines TRBV20-1 with TRBJ2-1; 9 bases line up with TRBD2. Trimming at V came to 3 bases and at J to 12 bases, leaving 15 bases not matched to a gene. The CDR3 has 15 residues. Looked up from germline, CDR1 is DFQATT and CDR2 is SNEGSKA (reference sequence). CDR3 bases: TGCAGTGCTAGTATGTCTAGCGGGGCGCCTAGGGGGCAGTTCTTC. It is translated as CSASMSSGAPRGQFF.

The rearrangement joins TRBV7-3 to TRBJ1-3; D call uncertain. CDR1 is SGHTA and CDR2 is FQGTGA in the germline V gene. This CDR3 has 15 amino acids. V lost 5 bases and J 0 bases, leaving 11 bases between the germline ends. The CDR3 DNA reads as TGTGCCAGCAGCCTCTTCCCCGGCTCTGGAAACACCATATATTTT. This gives the protein CASSLFPGSGNTIYF. Full variable domain (missing parts from reference TRBV7-3 and TRBJ1-3): GAGVSQTPSNKVTEKGKYVELRCDPISGHTALYWYRQSLGQGPEFLIYFQGTGAADDSGLPNDRFFAVRPEGSVSTLKIQRTERGDSAVYLCASSLFPGSGNTIYFGEGSWLTVV.

The CDR3 region is CASSRGQGEGTEAFF. CDR3 DNA sequence: TGTGCCAGCAGCAGGGGACAGGGGGAGGGCACTGAAGCTTTCTTT. This chain joins TRBV5-8 and TRBJ1-1, with TRBD1 identical over 11 bases. The V gene's germline CDR1 is SGHTS and CDR2 YDEGEE. This CDR3 has 15 amino acids. V gave up 4 bases and J gave up 4 bases; unmatched junction bases: 6.

About this clone itself: Within the sample, other DNA sequences also encode this same CDR3. The chain joins TRBV19 to TRBJ1-3, with D maybe TRBD1 (6 bases). The germline gives CDR1 LNHDA, CDR2 SQIVND (reference sequence). The CDR3 sequence is 14 residues long. V dropped 6 bases and J dropped 4 bases, with 13 bases sitting between them. The CDR3 bases are TGTGCCAGTAGCCCTACAGGGTCCGGAAACACCATATATTTT. Its protein product is CASSPTGSGNTIYF.

The V and J genes are TRBV18 and TRBJ2-7; 12 bases are shared with TRBD2. Looked up from germline, CDR1 is KGHSH and CDR2 is LQKENI. The V and J ends lost 1 base and 3 bases, in that order; junction bases with no gene match: 7. The CDR3 runs 17 residues. Here the CDR3 reads CASSPQALAGGLYEQYF. The CDR3 bases are TGTGCCAGCTCACCACAGGCACTAGCGGGGGGACTCTACGAGCAGTACTTC. The full variable domain, its missing parts supplied by reference TRBV18 and TRBJ2-7, is NAGVMQNPRHLVRRRGQEARLRCSPMKGHSHVYWYRQLPEEGLKFMVYLQKENIIDESGMPKERFSAEFPKEGPSILRIQQVVRGDSAAYFCASSPQALAGGLYEQYFGPGTRLTVT.